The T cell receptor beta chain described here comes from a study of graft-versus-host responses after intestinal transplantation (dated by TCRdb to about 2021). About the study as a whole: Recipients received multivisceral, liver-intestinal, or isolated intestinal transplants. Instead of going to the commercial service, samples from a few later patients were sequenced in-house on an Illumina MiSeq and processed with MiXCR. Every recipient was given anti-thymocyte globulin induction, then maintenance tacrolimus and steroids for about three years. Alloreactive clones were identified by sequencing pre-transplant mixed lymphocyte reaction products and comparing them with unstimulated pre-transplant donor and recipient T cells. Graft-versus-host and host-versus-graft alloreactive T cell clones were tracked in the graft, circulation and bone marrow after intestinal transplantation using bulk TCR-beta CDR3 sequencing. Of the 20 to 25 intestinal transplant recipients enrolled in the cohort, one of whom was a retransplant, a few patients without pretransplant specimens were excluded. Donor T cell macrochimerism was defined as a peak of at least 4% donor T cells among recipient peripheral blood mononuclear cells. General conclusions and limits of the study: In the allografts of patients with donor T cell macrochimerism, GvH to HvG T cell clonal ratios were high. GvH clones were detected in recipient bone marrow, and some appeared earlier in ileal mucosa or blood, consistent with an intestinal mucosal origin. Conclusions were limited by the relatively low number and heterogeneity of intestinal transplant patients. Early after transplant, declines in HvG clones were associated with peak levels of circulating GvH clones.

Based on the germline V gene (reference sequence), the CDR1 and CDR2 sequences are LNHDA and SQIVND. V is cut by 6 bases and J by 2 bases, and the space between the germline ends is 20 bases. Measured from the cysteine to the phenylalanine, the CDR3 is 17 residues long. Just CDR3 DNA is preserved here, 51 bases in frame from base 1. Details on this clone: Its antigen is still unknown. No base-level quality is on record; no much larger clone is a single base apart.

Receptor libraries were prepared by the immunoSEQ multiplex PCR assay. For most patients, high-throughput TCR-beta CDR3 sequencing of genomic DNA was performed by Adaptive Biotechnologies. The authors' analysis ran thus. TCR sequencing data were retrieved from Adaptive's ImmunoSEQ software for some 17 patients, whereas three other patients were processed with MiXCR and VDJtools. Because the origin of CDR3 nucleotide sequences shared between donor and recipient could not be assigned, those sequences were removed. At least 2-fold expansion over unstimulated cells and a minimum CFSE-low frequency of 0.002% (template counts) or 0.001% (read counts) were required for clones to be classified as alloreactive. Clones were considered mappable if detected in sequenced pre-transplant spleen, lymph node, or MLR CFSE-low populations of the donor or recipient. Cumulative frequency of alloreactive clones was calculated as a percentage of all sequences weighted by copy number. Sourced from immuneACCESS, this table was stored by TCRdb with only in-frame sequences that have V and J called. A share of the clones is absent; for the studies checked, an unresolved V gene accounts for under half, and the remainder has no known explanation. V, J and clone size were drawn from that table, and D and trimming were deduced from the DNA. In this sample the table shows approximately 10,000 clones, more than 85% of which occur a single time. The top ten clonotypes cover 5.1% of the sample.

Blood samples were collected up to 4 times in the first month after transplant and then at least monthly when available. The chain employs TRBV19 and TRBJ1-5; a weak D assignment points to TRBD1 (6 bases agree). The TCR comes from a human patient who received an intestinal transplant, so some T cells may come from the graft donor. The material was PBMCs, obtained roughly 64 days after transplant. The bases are TGTGCCAGTAGCCTATCAAACAGGGCCGGGGGCAATCAGCCCCAGCATTTT. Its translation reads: CASSLSNRAGGNQPQHF.